Following are 26 T cell receptor beta chains from one sample sequenced in a study of response to subunit inactivated influenza vaccine. TCRdb redid the calling of the RT-PCR reads with MiXCR, one entry per CDR3 protein. The table has about 830,000 distinct CDR3 sequences, 18% seen once. The starting material was PBMCs from blood, obtained 5 days after vaccination. These receptors came from a man aged 45 to 65 who received an inactivated influenza vaccine.

The rearrangement joins TRBV12-3 or TRBV12-4 to TRBJ1-6; TRBD1 agrees at 10 bases. This CDR3 region has 15 residues. J was trimmed by 10 bases and V by 3 bases; bases with no gene match: 6. CDR3 loop: CASSFSGDRGSPLHF. Here the CDR3 DNA reads TGTGCCAGCAGTTTCAGTGGGGACAGGGGCTCACCCCTCCACTTT.

This clonotype showed up just a few times. The CDR3 bases are TGTGCCAGCAGTTACCTGGGGGCGGCGGGCACCGGGGAGCTGTTTTTT. Protein: CASSYLGAAGTGELFF. The gene calls are TRBV6-5 and TRBJ2-2; D is possibly TRBD1 (6 bases). The CDR3 is 16 amino acids. Per the germline V gene, CDR1 is MNHEY and CDR2 is SVGAGI. Trimming removed 2 bases at V and 4 bases at J, with 14 bases between.

Here the CDR3 DNA reads TGTGCCAGCAGCTCCCCGGGACAGGGGGTCAATGAGCAGTTCTTC. It translates to CASSSPGQGVNEQFF. The chain couples TRBV7-8 to TRBJ2-1, with TRBD1 identical over 11 bases. This CDR3 region has 15 residues. After removal of 4 bases from V and 6 bases from J, the junction contained 5 bases not matched to a gene. Germline V gene data show CDR1 as SGHVS and CDR2 as FQNEAQ.

The rearrangement joins TRBV7-9 to TRBJ2-5; the D gene is possibly TRBD1 (5 bases). This CDR3 region has 14 residues. Trimming removed 5 bases at V and 0 bases at J, with 10 bases between. Looked up from germline, CDR1 is SEHNR and CDR2 is FQNEAQ (reference sequence). The DNA of the CDR3 is TGTGCCAGCAGCGCCTACAGGAACCAAGAGACCCAGTACTTC. Translation gives CASSAYRNQETQYF.

This clonotype was recorded a few times. The chain joins TRBV4-2 to TRBJ2-2; 16 nucleotides agree with TRBD2. The germline CDR1 and CDR2 sequences are LGHNA and YNFKEQ. The CDR3 runs 16 residues. Trimming cost V 3 bases and J 8 bases; bases outside gene matches: 3. CDR3 nucleotides: TGTGCCAGCAGCCAGGGACTAGCGGGAGGGGATGGGGAGCTGTTTTTT. Amino acid sequence: CASSQGLAGGDGELFF.

This clonotype has a count of ten or more. The chain couples TRBV12-3 or TRBV12-4 to TRBJ2-3, with 9 bases identical to TRBD1. J lost 3 bases, V lost 5 bases, and 3 bases had no gene match. The CDR3 loop spans 14 amino acids. CDR3 in DNA: TGTGCCAGCAGTACCGGGACAGGGACAGATACGCAGTATTTT. Translating it yields CASSTGTGTDTQYF.

The rearrangement joins TRBV29-1 to TRBJ2-3; D is unresolved. The CDR3 is 12 residues long. V lost 3 bases to trimming and J lost 2 bases, with 6 bases between them. Germline assignment: CDR1 SQVTM and CDR2 ANQGSEA. CDR3 amino acids: CSVDSPTDTQYF. The CDR3 nucleotides read TGCAGCGTTGACTCTCCCACAGATACGCAGTATTTT.

CDR3 loop: CASNEGGTYGYTF. In DNA, the CDR3 is TGTGCCAGCAACGAGGGGGGTACCTATGGCTACACCTTC. The rearrangement joins TRBV6-2 or TRBV6-3 to TRBJ1-2, with D possibly TRBD1 on 6 matching bases. The CDR3 contains 13 residues. Germline CDR1 MNHEY, CDR2 SVGEGT. Trimming took off 7 bases at V and 4 bases at J, with 13 bases between the two ends.

This clonotype was picked up a small number of times. The gene calls are TRBV4-1 and TRBJ2-1, with TRBD2 identical over 8 bases. Trimming at V came to 2 bases and at J to 13 bases, leaving 7 bases not matched to a gene. The CDR3 spans 13 residues. Germline V lookup: CDR1 MGHRA, CDR2 YSYEKL. The CDR3, as DNA: TGCGCCAGCAGCCAATCGGGGGGGTCCTCTCAGTTCTTC. Its translation is CASSQSGGSSQFF.

The chain carries TRBV20-1 and TRBJ2-3; 7 bases line up with TRBD1. CDR3 length: 12 residues. The ends lost 6 bases at V and 2 bases at J; junction bases unmatched: 2. The germline CDR1 and CDR2 sequences are DFQATT and SNEGSKA (reference sequence). The CDR3 reads CSAGTVTDTQYF. The CDR3 region has the DNA TGCAGTGCAGGGACAGTCACAGATACGCAGTATTTT.

The V call is TRBV27, the J call TRBJ2-2; 8 bases match TRBD2. Germline CDR1 reads MNHEY; CDR2 reads SMNVEV (reference sequence). The CDR3 is made up of 16 amino acids. J lost 6 bases, V lost 5 bases, and 11 bases had no gene match. CDR3 coding DNA: TGTGCCAGCAGTCCAATAGCGGGGTCAGGCGCCGGGGAGCTGTTTTTT. Translation gives CASSPIAGSGAGELFF.

This clonotype was counted between two and nine times. The chain carries TRBV20-1 and TRBJ2-7, with TRBD1 identical over 8 bases. The CDR3 contains 14 residues. Germline V gene sequence: CDR1 DFQATT, CDR2 SNEGSKA (reference sequence). Trimming cost V 5 bases and J 0 bases; bases outside gene matches: 6. The CDR3 coding sequence is TGCAGTGCTGGCCGGGACAGGTACTCCTACGAGCAGTACTTC. It translates to CSAGRDRYSYEQYF.

This clonotype was seen ten or more times. The chain recombines TRBV4-3 with TRBJ1-2; no clear D. This CDR3 has 16 amino acids. Germline CDR1 LGHNA, CDR2 YSLEER. V lost 0 bases and J 0 bases, leaving 11 bases between the germline ends. The CDR3 DNA sequence: TGCGCCAGCAGCCAAGAGACCGCCTGGGCTAACTATGGCTACACCTTC. As protein: CASSQETAWANYGYTF.

In its sample, this clonotype was seen many times. V and J are TRBV6-5 and TRBJ1-1, with unresolved D. The germline CDR1 and CDR2 sequences are MNHEY and SVGAGI. The CDR3 loop spans 13 amino acids. Trimming removed 1 base at V and 0 bases at J, with 3 bases between. The CDR3 region has the DNA TGTGCCAGCAGTTACTTCCTGAACACTGAAGCTTTCTTT. This codes for CASSYFLNTEAFF.

This clonotype was counted many times. J is TRBJ2-1 and V is TRBV5-1; perhaps TRBD2 as D (5 bases). There are 14 residues in the CDR3. Per the germline V gene, CDR1 is SGHRS and CDR2 is YFSETQ. V was trimmed by 0 bases and J by 8 bases, leaving 12 bases between them. CDR3 nucleotide sequence: TGCGCCAGCAGCTTGGACCAAACGGGGTATGAGCAGTTCTTC. Amino acids: CASSLDQTGYEQFF.

This chain connects TRBV20-1 to TRBJ2-1, with 9 bases that match TRBD2. This CDR3 contains 11 residues. Trimming took 4 bases from V and 13 from J; bases not matched to a gene: 5. Germline V gene data show CDR1 as DFQATT and CDR2 as SNEGSKA (reference sequence). This CDR3 is CSAKLAGKQFF. Written as DNA, the CDR3 is TGCAGTGCTAAGCTAGCGGGGAAACAGTTCTTC.

J is TRBJ2-2 and V is TRBV27, with 9 bases lining up with TRBD2. This CDR3 contains 18 residues. Germline CDR1 MNHEY, CDR2 SMNVEV (reference sequence). J gave up 0 bases and V 5 bases, and 10 bases lay outside the gene matches. CDR3 DNA sequence: TGTGCCAGCAGTCGCAATAGCGGGGGAGCTACGAACACCGGGGAGCTGTTTTTT. This sequence encodes CASSRNSGGATNTGELFF.

This clonotype was observed a handful of times. The junction shows a germline mismatch at one end, possibly a read error. V gene TRBV4-3 combines with J gene TRBJ1-2; D might be TRBD1 (6 bases). Germline CDR1 reads LGHNA; CDR2 reads YSLEER. This CDR3 is built from 15 residues. CDR3 amino acids: CASSQQQGYYYGYTF. The CDR3 DNA sequence: TGCGCCAGCAGCCAGCAACAGGGATACTACTATGGCTACACCTTT.

This clonotype was counted a single time. The chain has TRBV30 and TRBJ1-1; TRBD1 aligns across 7 bases. Trimming at V came to 3 bases and at J to 5 bases, leaving 9 bases not matched to a gene. The germline V gene encodes CDR1 GTSNPN and CDR2 SVGIG (reference sequence). The CDR3 sequence is 14 residues long. The CDR3 nucleotides read TGTGCCTGGAGACCCGGGACAGTCTGGACTGAAGCTTTCTTT. Its translation: CAWRPGTVWTEAFF.

There are a few counts of this clonotype. The V and J genes are TRBV12-3 or TRBV12-4 and TRBJ2-1, with 12 bases fitting TRBD2. The CDR3 sequence is 15 residues long. J was trimmed by 6 bases and V by 6 bases; bases with no gene match: 6. CDR3 region: CASRKLAGGSNEQFF. CDR3 DNA: TGTGCCAGCAGGAAACTAGCGGGGGGCTCCAATGAGCAGTTCTTC.

This clonotype was detected ten times or more. The chain couples TRBV7-2 to TRBJ2-5; TRBD1 is a possible D gene (5 bases). The germline CDR1 and CDR2 sequences are SGHTA and FQGNSA. CDR3 length: 13 residues. With 3 bases removed from V and 4 bases from J, the gap between germline ends came to 9 bases. In DNA, the CDR3 is TGTGCCAGCAGCTTTAGACAGCGAGAGACCCAGTACTTC. Translated, it gives CASSFRQRETQYF. The whole variable domain, filled in from reference TRBV7-2 and TRBJ2-5, reads GAGVSQSPSNKVTEKGKDVELRCDPISGHTALYWYRQSLGQGLEFLIYFQGNSAPDKSGLPSDRFSAERTGGSVSTLTIQRTQQEDSAVYLCASSFRQRETQYFGPGTRLLVL.

This chain links TRBV24-1 with TRBJ2-5; D possibly corresponds to TRBD1 (6 bases). Between the trimmed V and J ends, which lost 1 base and 5 bases, there was a span of 16 bases. The CDR3 runs to 16 residues. Germline V gives CDR1 KGHDR, CDR2 SFDVKD. In DNA, the CDR3 is TGTGCCACCAGTGATTTTACAAGAGGCCAGGGGGAGACCCAGTACTTC. Translating it yields CATSDFTRGQGETQYF.

This clonotype was seen a few times. This chain connects TRBV24-1 to TRBJ2-3; D unclear. V lost 6 bases to trimming and J lost 0 bases, with 12 bases between them. This CDR3 spans 15 amino acids. Germline CDR1 and CDR2: KGHDR and SFDVKD. The CDR3 nucleotides read TGTGCCACCAGTCCGGAGATACCTAGCACAGATACGCAGTATTTT. Residues: CATSPEIPSTDTQYF.

The gene calls are TRBV5-6 and TRBJ2-4, with D tentatively TRBD2 (6 bases). Trimming removed 4 bases at V and 10 bases at J, with 18 bases between. The CDR3 runs 14 residues. The germline gives CDR1 SGHDT, CDR2 YYEEEE. CDR3 bases: TGTGCCAGCAGCGGGAGACTAGGGTATCCGATTCAGTACTTC. This codes for CASSGRLGYPIQYF.

In this sample, this clonotype turned up once. Possible read error: a much larger clone is one base away. The chain combines TRBV10-3 with TRBJ2-6; the D is unclear. The length of the CDR3 is 14 residues. Germline V gene lookup returns CDR1 ENHRY and CDR2 SYGVKD. V gave up 11 bases and J gave up 0 bases, with 11 bases separating them. CDR3 amino acids: CAAAVSSGANVLTF. CDR3 sequence (DNA): TGTGCCGCGGCAGTGAGCTCTGGGGCCAACGTCCTGACTTTC.

This clonotype was counted between two and nine times. The chain joins TRBV20-1 to TRBJ1-2, with D perhaps TRBD1 (5 bases). Between the trimmed V and J ends, which lost 3 bases and 4 bases, there was a span of 9 bases. This CDR3 has 12 amino acids. Germline V gene lookup returns CDR1 DFQATT and CDR2 SNEGSKA (reference sequence). CDR3 amino acids: CSASRATYGYTF. The CDR3 DNA reads as TGCAGTGCTAGCAGGGCGACCTATGGCTACACCTTC.